Listed below are T cell receptor beta chains from one sample, sequenced in a study of cytomegalovirus exposure and HLA in healthy donors. The assay was immunoSEQ multiplex PCR, and TCRdb's table has in-frame clones only and misses some. The table shows about 190,000 clones, with roughly 81% occurring only once. Sequenced sample: PBMCs. Receptors originate from a woman aged 25 to 39 in good health and CMV-seropositive. Both conserved end residues are part of each CDR3. A D gene is named only where the DNA matches it firmly. A clone size is listed for some rows: how often the clone was seen (once, few, many), or a class if it is expanded.

D,J,V,size,DNA,CDR3
-,TRBJ2-3,TRBV5-6,-,TGTGCCAGCAGCTTGGGGACTAGCACAGATACGCAGTATTTT,CASSLGTSTDTQYF
-,TRBJ1-1,TRBV9,few,TGTGCCAGCAGCGTAGCTGGCACAGGCCCACGGTTCACTGAAGCTTTCTTT,CASSVAGTGPRFTEAFF
-,TRBJ2-3,TRBV27,-,TGTGCCAGCAGTTTAGGCGGAACCACAGATACGCAGTATTTT,CASSLGGTTDTQYF
-,TRBJ1-1,TRBV5-4,once,TGTGCCAGCAGCCACGGGACTTTGAACACTGAAGCTTTCTTT,CASSHGTLNTEAFF
-,TRBJ2-7,TRBV10-3,-,TGTGCCATCAGTGAGGGGCCTCCCCCCTACGAGCAGTACTTC,CAISEGPPPYEQYF
-,TRBJ1-5,TRBV27,-,TGTGCCAGCAGTTTATCGCCCAGGGCGGGAAGCAATCAGCCCCAGCATTTT,CASSLSPRAGSNQPQHF
TRBD2,TRBJ2-1,TRBV11-2,-,TGTGCCAGCAGCGCCACTTCGCGGGGGGAGGATGAGCAGTTCTTC,CASSATSRGEDEQFF
TRBD1,TRBJ1-5,TRBV18,once,TGTGCCAGCTCACGGGACAGGGACCAGCCCCAGCATTTT,CASSRDRDQPQHF
TRBD1,TRBJ1-1,TRBV4-3,once,TGCGCCAGCAGCCAAGCGGCCCCTTCTCACAGGGGGAGTCGAGCTTTCTTT,CASSQAAPSHRGSRAFF
-,TRBJ1-5,TRBV7-2,-,TGTGCCAGCAGCTTAGATACAGGGTATAGCAATCAGCCCCAGCATTTT,CASSLDTGYSNQPQHF
TRBD2,TRBJ2-7,TRBV19,-,TGTGCCAGTAGTATAGGGTGGACTAGCGGACCCTACGAGCAGTACTTC,CASSIGWTSGPYEQYF